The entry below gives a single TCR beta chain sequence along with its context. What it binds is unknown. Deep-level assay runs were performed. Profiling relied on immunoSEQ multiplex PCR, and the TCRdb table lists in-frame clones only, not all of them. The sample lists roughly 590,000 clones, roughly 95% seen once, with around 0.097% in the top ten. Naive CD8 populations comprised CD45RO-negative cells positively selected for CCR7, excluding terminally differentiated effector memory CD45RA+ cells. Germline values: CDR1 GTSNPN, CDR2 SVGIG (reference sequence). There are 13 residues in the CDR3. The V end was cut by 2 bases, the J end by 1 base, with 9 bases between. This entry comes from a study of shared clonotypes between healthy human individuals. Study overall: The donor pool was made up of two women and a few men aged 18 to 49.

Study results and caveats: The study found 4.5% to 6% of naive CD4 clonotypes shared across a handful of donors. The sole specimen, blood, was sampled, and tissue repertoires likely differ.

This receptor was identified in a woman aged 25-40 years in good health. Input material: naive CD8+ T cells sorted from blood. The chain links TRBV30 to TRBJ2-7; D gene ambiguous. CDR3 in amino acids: CAWSMADSYEQYF. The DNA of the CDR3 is TGTGCCTGGAGTATGGCGGATTCCTACGAGCAGTACTTC. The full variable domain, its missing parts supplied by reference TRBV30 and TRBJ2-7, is SQTIHQWPATLVQPVGSPLSLECTVEGTSNPNLYWYRQAAGRGLQLLFYSVGIGQISSEVPQNLSASRPQDRQFILSSKKLLLSDSGFYLCAWSMADSYEQYFGPGTRLTVT.